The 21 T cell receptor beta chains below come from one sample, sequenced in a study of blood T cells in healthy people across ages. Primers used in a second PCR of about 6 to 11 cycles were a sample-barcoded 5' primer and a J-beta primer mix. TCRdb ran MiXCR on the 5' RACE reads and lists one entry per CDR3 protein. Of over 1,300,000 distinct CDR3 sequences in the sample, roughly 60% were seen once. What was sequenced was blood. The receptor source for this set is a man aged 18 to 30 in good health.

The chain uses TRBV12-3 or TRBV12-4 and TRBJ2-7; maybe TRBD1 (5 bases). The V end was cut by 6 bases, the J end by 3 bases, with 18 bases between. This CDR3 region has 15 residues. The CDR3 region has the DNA TGTGCCAGCAGGTCAACAGGTATTAAGGACTACGAGCAGTACTTC. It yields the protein CASRSTGIKDYEQYF.

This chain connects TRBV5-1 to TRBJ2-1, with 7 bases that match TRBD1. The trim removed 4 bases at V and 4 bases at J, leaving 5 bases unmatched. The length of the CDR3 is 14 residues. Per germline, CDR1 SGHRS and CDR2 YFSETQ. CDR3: CASSTSTGYNEQFF. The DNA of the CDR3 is TGCGCCAGCAGCACCTCGACAGGGTACAATGAGCAGTTCTTC.

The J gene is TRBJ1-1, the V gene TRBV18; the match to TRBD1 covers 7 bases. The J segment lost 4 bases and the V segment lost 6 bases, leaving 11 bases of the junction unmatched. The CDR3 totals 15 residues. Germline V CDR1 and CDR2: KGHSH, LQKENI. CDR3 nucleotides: TGTGCCAGCTCCCGGACAGGCGGAGTTGGCACTGAAGCTTTCTTT. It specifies CASSRTGGVGTEAFF.

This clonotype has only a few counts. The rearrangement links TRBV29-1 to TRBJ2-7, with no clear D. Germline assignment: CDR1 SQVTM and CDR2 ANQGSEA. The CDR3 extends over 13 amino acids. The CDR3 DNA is TGCAGTGTGAAACCTGACGGGCGCTACGAGCAGTACTTC. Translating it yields CSVKPDGRYEQYF.

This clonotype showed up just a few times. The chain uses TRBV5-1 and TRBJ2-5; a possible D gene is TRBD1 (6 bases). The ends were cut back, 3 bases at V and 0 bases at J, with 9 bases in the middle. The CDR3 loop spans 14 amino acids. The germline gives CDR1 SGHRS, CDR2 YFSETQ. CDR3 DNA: TGCGCCAGCAGCTACCAGGGGTACCAAGAGACCCAGTACTTC. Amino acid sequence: CASSYQGYQETQYF. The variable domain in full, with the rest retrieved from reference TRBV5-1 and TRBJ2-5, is KAGVTQTPRYLIKTRGQQVTLSCSPISGHRSVSWYQQTPGQGLQFLFEYFSETQRNKGNFPGRFSGRQFSNSRSEMNVSTLELGDSALYLCASSYQGYQETQYFGPGTRLLVL.

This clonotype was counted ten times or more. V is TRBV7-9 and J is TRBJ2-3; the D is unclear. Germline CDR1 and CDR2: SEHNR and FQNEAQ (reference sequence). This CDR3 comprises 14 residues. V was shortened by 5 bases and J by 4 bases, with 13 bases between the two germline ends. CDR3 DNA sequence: TGTGCCAGCAGCGTTCAGGCGTTCGCAGATACGCAGTATTTT. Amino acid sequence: CASSVQAFADTQYF.

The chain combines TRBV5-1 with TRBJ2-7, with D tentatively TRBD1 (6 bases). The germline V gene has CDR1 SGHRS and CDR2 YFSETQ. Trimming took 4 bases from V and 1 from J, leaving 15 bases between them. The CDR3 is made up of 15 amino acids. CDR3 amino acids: CASSADRYRSYEQYF. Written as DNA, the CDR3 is TGCGCCAGCAGCGCCGACAGGTATAGATCCTACGAGCAGTACTTC.

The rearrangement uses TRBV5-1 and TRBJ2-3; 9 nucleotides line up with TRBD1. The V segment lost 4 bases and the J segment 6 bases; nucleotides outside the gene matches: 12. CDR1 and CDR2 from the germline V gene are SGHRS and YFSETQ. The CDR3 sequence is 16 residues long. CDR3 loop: CASSLLYGTGFDTQYF. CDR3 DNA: TGCGCCAGCAGCCTTTTATACGGGACAGGGTTCGATACGCAGTATTTT.

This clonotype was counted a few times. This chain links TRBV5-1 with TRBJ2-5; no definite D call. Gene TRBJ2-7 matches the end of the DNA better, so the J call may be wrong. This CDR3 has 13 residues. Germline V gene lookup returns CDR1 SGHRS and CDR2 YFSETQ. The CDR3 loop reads CASSLSARNEQYF. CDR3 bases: TGCGCCAGCAGCTTAAGCGCAAGGAACGAGCAGTACTTC.

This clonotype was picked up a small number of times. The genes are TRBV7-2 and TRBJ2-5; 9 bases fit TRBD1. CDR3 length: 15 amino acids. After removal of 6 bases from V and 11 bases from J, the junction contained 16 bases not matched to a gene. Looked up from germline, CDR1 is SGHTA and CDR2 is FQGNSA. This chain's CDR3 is CASRIGGTGMGEQYF. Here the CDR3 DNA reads TGTGCCAGCAGAATAGGTGGGACAGGGATGGGTGAGCAGTACTTC.

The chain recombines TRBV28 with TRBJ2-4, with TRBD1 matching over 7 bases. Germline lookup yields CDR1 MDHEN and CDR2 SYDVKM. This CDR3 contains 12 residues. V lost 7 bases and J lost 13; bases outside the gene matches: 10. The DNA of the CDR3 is TGTGCCAGCATGACAGAAGACAGGGAGCAGTACTTC. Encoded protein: CASMTEDREQYF.

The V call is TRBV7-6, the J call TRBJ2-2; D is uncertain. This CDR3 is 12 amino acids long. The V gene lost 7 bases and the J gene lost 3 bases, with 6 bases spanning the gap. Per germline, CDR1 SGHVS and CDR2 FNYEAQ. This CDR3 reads CASTGYTGELFF. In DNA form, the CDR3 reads TGTGCCAGCACCGGGTACACCGGGGAGCTGTTTTTT.

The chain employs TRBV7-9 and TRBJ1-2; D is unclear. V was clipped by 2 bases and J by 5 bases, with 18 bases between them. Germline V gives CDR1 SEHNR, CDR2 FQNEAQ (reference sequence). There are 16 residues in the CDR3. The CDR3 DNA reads TGTGCCAGCAGCTTATCGACTCCCATCCCCCTTTATGGCTACACCTTC. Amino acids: CASSLSTPIPLYGYTF.

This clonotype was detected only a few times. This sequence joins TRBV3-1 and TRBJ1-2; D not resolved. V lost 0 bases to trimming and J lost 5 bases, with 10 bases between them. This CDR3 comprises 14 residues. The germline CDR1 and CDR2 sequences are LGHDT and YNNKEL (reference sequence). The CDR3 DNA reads TGTGCCAGCAGCCAAGAGGTGGATCAGTATGGCTACACCTTC. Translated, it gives CASSQEVDQYGYTF.

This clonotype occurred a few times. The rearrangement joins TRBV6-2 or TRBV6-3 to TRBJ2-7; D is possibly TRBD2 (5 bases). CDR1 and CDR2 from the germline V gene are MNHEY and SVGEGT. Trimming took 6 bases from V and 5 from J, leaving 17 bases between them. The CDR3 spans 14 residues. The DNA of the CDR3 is TGTGCCAGCAGACCACTTCGGGAACCCAACGAGCAGTACTTC. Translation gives CASRPLREPNEQYF.

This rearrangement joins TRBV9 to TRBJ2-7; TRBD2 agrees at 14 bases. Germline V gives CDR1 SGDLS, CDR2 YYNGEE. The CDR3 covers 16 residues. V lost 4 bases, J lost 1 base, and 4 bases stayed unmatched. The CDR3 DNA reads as TGTGCCAGCAGCACGGGACTAGCGGGGGTGTCCTACGAGCAGTACTTC. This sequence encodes CASSTGLAGVSYEQYF. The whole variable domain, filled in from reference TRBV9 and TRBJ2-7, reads DSGVTQTPKHLITATGQRVTLRCSPRSGDLSVYWYQQSLDQGLQFLIQYYNGEERAKGNILERFSAQQFPDLHSELNLSSLELGDSALYFCASSTGLAGVSYEQYFGPGTRLTVT.

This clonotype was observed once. CDR3 nucleotide sequence: TGTGCCAGCAGGCCCGGGACAGGGGGCTCCGGCTATGGCTACACCTTC. Translation: CASRPGTGGSGYGYTF. The V gene is TRBV6-1, the J gene TRBJ1-2; 12 positions match TRBD1. Germline assignment: CDR1 MNHNS and CDR2 SASEGT. The CDR3 totals 16 residues. V lost 6 bases to trimming and J lost 4 bases; unmatched junction nucleotides: 9.

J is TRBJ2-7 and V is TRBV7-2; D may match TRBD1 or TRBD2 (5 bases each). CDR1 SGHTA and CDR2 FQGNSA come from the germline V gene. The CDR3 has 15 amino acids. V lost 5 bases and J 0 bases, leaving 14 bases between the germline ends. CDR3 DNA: TGTGCCAGCAGCCAACCCGGGACGAGCTCCTACGAGCAGTACTTC. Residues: CASSQPGTSSYEQYF.

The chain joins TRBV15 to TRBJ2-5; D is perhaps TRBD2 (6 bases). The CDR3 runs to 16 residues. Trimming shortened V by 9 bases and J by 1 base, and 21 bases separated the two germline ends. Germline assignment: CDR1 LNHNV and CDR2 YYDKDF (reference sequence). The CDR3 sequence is CATSSGLPNLQETQYF. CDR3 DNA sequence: TGTGCCACTTCGAGTGGACTACCCAACCTCCAAGAGACCCAGTACTTC.

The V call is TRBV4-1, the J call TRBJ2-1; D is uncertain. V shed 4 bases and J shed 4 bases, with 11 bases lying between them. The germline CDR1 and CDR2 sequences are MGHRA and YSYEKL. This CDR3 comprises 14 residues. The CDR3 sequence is CASSPRNGYNEQFF. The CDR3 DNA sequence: TGCGCCAGCAGCCCCCGGAACGGATACAATGAGCAGTTCTTC.

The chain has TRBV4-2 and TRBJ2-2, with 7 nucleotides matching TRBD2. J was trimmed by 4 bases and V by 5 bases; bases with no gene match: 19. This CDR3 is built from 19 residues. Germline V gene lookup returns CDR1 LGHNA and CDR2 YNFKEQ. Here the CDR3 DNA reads TGTGCCAGCAGCACACCCGACTATGCGGGAGAGCTAGCCACCGGGGAGCTGTTTTTT. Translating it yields CASSTPDYAGELATGELFF.